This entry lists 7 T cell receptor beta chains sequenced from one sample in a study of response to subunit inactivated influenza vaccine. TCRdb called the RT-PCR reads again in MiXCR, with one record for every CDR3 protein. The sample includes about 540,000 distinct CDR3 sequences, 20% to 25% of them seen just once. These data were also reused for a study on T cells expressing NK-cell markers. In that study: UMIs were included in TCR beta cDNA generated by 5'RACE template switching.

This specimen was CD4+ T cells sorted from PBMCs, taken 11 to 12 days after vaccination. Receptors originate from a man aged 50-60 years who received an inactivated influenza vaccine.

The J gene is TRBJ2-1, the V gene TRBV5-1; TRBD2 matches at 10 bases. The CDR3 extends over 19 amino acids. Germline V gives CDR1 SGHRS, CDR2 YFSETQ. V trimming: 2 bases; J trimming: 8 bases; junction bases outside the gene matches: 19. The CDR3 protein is CASSFPKGDPSGRIYEQFF. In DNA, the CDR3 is TGCGCCAGCAGCTTTCCCAAAGGAGATCCTAGCGGGAGAATCTATGAGCAGTTCTTC.

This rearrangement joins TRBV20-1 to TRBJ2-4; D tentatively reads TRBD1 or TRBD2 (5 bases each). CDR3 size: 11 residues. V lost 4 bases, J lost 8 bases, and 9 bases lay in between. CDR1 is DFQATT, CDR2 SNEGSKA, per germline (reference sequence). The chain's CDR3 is CSATVGDIQYF. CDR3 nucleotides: TGCAGTGCTACAGTGGGGGACATTCAGTACTTC.

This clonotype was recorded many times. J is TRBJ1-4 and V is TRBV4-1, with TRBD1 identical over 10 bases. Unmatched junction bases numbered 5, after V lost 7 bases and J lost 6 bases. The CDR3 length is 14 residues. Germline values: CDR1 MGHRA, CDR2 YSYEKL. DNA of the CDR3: TGCGCCAGCACCAGAGACAGGGGGCATGAAAAACTGTTTTTT. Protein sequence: CASTRDRGHEKLFF.

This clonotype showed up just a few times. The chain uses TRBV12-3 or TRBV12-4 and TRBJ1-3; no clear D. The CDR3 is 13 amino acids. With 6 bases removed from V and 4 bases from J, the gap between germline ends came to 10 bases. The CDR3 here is CASSGLLGNTIYF. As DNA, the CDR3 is TGTGCCAGCAGCGGACTGCTCGGAAACACCATATATTTT.

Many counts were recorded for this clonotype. In DNA form, the CDR3 reads TGTGCCAGCAGCAAAAAGGGGATGGTGGGCGAGCAGTACTTC. Protein: CASSKKGMVGEQYF. The gene calls are TRBV14 and TRBJ2-7; a possible D gene is TRBD1 (5 bases). CDR3 length equals 14 residues. CDR1 SGHDN and CDR2 FVKESK come from the germline V gene. The V and J ends lost 5 bases and 6 bases respectively, with 17 bases between them. Based on the CDR3 plus reference TRBV14 and TRBJ2-7, the full variable domain is EAGVTQFPSHSVIEKGQTVTLRCDPISGHDNLYWYRRVMGKEIKFLLHFVKESKQDESGMPNNRFLAERTGGTYSTLKVQPAELEDSGVYFCASSKKGMVGEQYFGPGTRLTVT.

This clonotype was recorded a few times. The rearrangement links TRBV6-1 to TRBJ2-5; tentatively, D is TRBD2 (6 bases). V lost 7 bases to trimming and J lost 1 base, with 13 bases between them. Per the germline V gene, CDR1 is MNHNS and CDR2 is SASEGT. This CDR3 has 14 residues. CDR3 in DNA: TGTGCCAGCACCGACACTAGCACCCAAGAGACCCAGTACTTC. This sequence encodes CASTDTSTQETQYF.

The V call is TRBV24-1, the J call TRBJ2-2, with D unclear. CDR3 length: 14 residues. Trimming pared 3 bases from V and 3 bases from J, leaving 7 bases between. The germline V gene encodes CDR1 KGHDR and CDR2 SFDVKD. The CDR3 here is CATSDPIHTGELFF. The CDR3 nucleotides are TGTGCCACCAGTGATCCCATTCACACCGGGGAGCTGTTTTTT.